This TCR beta chain was identified in a study of OX40 agonist ivuxolimab in advanced cancers. On the study more broadly: The study treated patients with ivuxolimab, an agonistic anti-OX40 (CD134) antibody. Three patients, one with hepatocellular carcinoma and two with cutaneous melanoma, responded partially.

On this clone: Its target is not known.

V shed 2 bases and J 5 bases; nucleotides not matched to a gene: 6. Germline V lookup: CDR1 SEHNR, CDR2 FQNEAQ (reference sequence). The CDR3 loop spans 15 amino acids. The timepoints at which blood was sampled were baseline, cycle 4 day 1, and cycle 7 day 1. Study findings and constraints: At 0.1 to 3.0 mg/kg and by week 6, CD4+ and CD8+ T cells in the blood had expanded clonally.

Clones were sequenced by immunoSEQ multiplex PCR, and TCRdb holds only the in-frame ones, with some missing. The top ten hold around 7.5% of the sample, which has tens of thousands of clones, over 75% seen once. This sample comprised CD4+ or CD8+ T cells sorted from blood, obtained in a trial of the OX40 agonist ivuxolimab. This rearrangement joins TRBV7-9 to TRBJ2-7, with TRBD1 matching over 10 bases. This clonotype was sampled from an adult with an advanced solid tumor such as melanoma, head and neck, liver or kidney cancer. CDR3 amino acids: CASSLPSGTGDEQYF. The CDR3 region has the DNA TGTGCCAGCAGCTTACCGAGCGGGACAGGGGACGAGCAGTACTTC. Using reference TRBV7-9 and TRBJ2-7 for the parts outside the CDR3, the full variable domain is DTGVSQNPRHKITKRGQNVTFRCDPISEHNRLYWYRQTLGQGPEFLTYFQNEAQLEKSRLLSDRFSAERPKGSFSTLEIQRTEQGDSAMYLCASSLPSGTGDEQYFGPGTRLTVT.